The 32 T cell receptor beta chains below come from one sample, sequenced in a study of cytomegalovirus exposure and HLA in healthy donors. Primers: 60 Vbeta forward and 13 Jbeta reverse. Clones were sequenced by immunoSEQ multiplex PCR, and TCRdb holds only the in-frame ones, with some missing. The repertoire table contains 150,000 or so clones. Sequenced sample: PBMCs. The receptors originated from a woman between 45 and 65 years old in good health and CMV-seronegative.

As to this clone: A junction end diverges from the germline sequence, so it may reflect a read error. The gene calls are TRBV5-1 and TRBJ2-1, with 10 bases lining up with TRBD1. Germline V gene sequence: CDR1 SGHRS, CDR2 YFSETQ. This CDR3 has 14 residues. The CDR3 spells CASRDWTGGTPVVF. The CDR3 nucleotides read TGCGCCAGCAGAGACTGGACAGGGGGGACCCCAGTGGTCTTC. The full variable domain, in which reference TRBV5-1 and TRBJ2-1 provide the parts outside the CDR3, is KAGVTQTPRYLIKTRGQQVTLSCSPISGHRSVSWYQQTPGQGLQFLFEYFSETQRNKGNFPGRFSGRQFSNSRSEMNVSTLELGDSALYLCASRDWTGGTPVVFGPGTRLTVL.

The chain has TRBV25-1 and TRBJ2-7; D call uncertain. Trimming took 2 bases from V and 0 from J, leaving 17 bases between them. In germline, CDR1 is MGHDK, CDR2 SYGVNS. The CDR3 is 17 residues long. In DNA, the CDR3 is TGTGCCAGCAGTGAAACAATCAGTTCTCGAACCTCCTACGAGCAGTACTTC. Translation: CASSETISSRTSYEQYF.

The V gene is TRBV19, the J gene TRBJ2-2; tentatively, D is TRBD1 (7 bases). The CDR3 totals 15 residues. The germline V gene encodes CDR1 LNHDA and CDR2 SQIVND (reference sequence). Trimming took 5 bases from V and 6 from J, leaving 16 bases between them. CDR3 sequence reads: CASSRQGGVAGELFF. The CDR3 nucleotides are TGTGCCAGTAGTCGACAGGGAGGAGTGGCCGGGGAGCTGTTTTTT.

The chain couples TRBV2 to TRBJ1-2; TRBD1 matches at 7 bases. With 9 bases clipped from V and 2 bases from J, the junction kept 21 bases outside the gene matches. The germline CDR1 and CDR2 sequences are SNHLY and FYNNEI. The CDR3 totals 18 residues. In DNA, the CDR3 is TGTGCCAGTCTCCGGGACAGCACTAAACAAGCAGGGAACTATGGCTACACCTTC. Translating it yields CASLRDSTKQAGNYGYTF.

V gene TRBV13 combines with J gene TRBJ2-1; D ambiguous. CDR3 size: 16 residues. V was cut by 5 bases and J by 6 bases, with 20 bases left in between. From germline, CDR1 is PRHDT and CDR2 FYEKMQ (reference sequence). The CDR3 protein is CASSPNPQQLFNEQFF. The CDR3 region has the DNA TGTGCCAGCAGCCCCAACCCCCAACAGCTATTCAATGAGCAGTTCTTC.

The rearrangement uses TRBV5-1 and TRBJ2-5; 7 bases match TRBD1. The trim removed 2 bases at V and 5 bases at J, leaving 9 bases unmatched. The CDR3 length is 15 residues. The V gene's germline CDR1 is SGHRS and CDR2 YFSETQ. The CDR3 DNA is TGCGCCAGCAGCTTCCTCCCGGGACAGCTGGAGACCCAGTACTTC. It yields the protein CASSFLPGQLETQYF.

The rearrangement joins TRBV19 to TRBJ2-3; possible D gene TRBD2, 6 bases. CDR1 is LNHDA, CDR2 SQIVND, per germline (reference sequence). Trimming stripped 3 bases from V and 3 bases from J, with 19 bases between. CDR3 size: 17 residues. CDR3 loop: CASSISLFGLYTDTQYF. The DNA for the CDR3 is TGTGCCAGTAGTATCTCACTATTCGGACTATATACAGATACGCAGTATTTT.

V gene TRBV4-1 combines with J gene TRBJ2-7, with unresolved D. V was pared by 4 bases and J by 5 bases, with 21 bases between. Germline V lookup: CDR1 MGHRA, CDR2 YSYEKL. The CDR3 is 16 amino acids. The CDR3: CASSPVRIKPGDEQYF. CDR3 bases: TGCGCCAGCAGCCCGGTCAGGATAAAGCCAGGTGACGAGCAGTACTTC.

In DNA, the CDR3 is TGTGCCAGTAGAACGTCCCGGACTAGGTACGGGGAGCTGTTTTTT. Translation: CASRTSRTRYGELFF. The V call is TRBV19, the J call TRBJ2-2, with TRBD2 matching over 7 bases. The germline V gene encodes CDR1 LNHDA and CDR2 SQIVND (reference sequence). CDR3 length equals 15 residues. Trimming at V came to 6 bases and at J to 7 bases, leaving 11 bases not matched to a gene.

V gene TRBV6-5 combines with J gene TRBJ2-2; D is perhaps TRBD2 (5 bases). Germline V gene lookup returns CDR1 MNHEY and CDR2 SVGAGI. The CDR3 covers 15 residues. The V end was cut by 6 bases, the J end by 3 bases, with 14 bases between. The CDR3 nucleotides read TGTGCCAGCAGGTCCTTTGGAGGACACACCGGGGAGCTGTTTTTT. Protein product: CASRSFGGHTGELFF.

The chain couples TRBV30 to TRBJ1-2, with 8 bases that match TRBD1. This CDR3 comprises 13 residues. J gave up 8 bases and V 2 bases, and 7 bases lay outside the gene matches. Germline V gene sequence: CDR1 GTSNPN, CDR2 SVGIG (reference sequence). The CDR3 DNA follows: TGTGCCTGGAGTAACGGACAGGGTCGCGGCTACACCTTC. Protein sequence: CAWSNGQGRGYTF.

This sequence joins TRBV11-1 and TRBJ2-7, with TRBD2 matching 11 bases. The V gene end was trimmed by 4 bases and the J gene end by 4 bases; junction bases not matched to a gene: 6. Germline V gene data show CDR1 as SGHAT and CDR2 as FQDESV (reference sequence). The CDR3 is 15 residues long. The CDR3 coding sequence is TGTGCCAGCAGCTCACCGACTAGCGGGATGTACGAGCAGTACTTC. This codes for CASSSPTSGMYEQYF.

The rearrangement uses TRBV2 and TRBJ2-1; tentatively, D is TRBD2 (6 bases). The CDR3 consists of 14 residues. Deletions cut 7 bases from V and 8 bases from J, with 18 bases between. Per germline, CDR1 SNHLY and CDR2 FYNNEI. CDR3 residues: CASIPVLASDEQFF. In DNA, the CDR3 is TGTGCCAGCATCCCGGTTCTAGCGTCGGATGAGCAGTTCTTC.

The rearrangement joins TRBV5-4 to TRBJ1-1, with 7 bases fitting TRBD1. Germline V gives CDR1 SGHNT, CDR2 YYREEE (reference sequence). Trimming removed 0 bases from V and 5 bases from J; junction bases left unmatched: 13. This CDR3 has 17 amino acids. DNA of the CDR3: TGTGCCAGCAGCTTGGGGACAGGAGATTTAGTGTTGACTGAAGCTTTCTTT. Amino acids: CASSLGTGDLVLTEAFF.

The chain combines TRBV9 with TRBJ2-2; D not certain. CDR1 is SGDLS, CDR2 YYNGEE, per germline. V was trimmed by 0 bases and J by 2 bases, leaving 8 bases between them. This CDR3 spans 15 amino acids. Here the CDR3 DNA reads TGTGCCAGCAGCGTAGCTAACGGTAACACCGGGGAGCTGTTTTTT. This gives the protein CASSVANGNTGELFF.

The chain employs TRBV7-3 and TRBJ2-1, with 7 bases aligning to TRBD1. Germline CDR1 is SGHTA and CDR2 is FQGTGA. The V gene end was trimmed by 5 bases and the J gene end by 6 bases; junction bases not matched to a gene: 7. This CDR3 is built from 14 residues. CDR3 nucleotide sequence: TGTGCCAGCAGCCGACAGGGCACTGGCAATGAGCAGTTCTTC. Translation gives CASSRQGTGNEQFF. Full variable domain (missing parts from reference TRBV7-3 and TRBJ2-1): GAGVSQTPSNKVTEKGKYVELRCDPISGHTALYWYRQSLGQGPEFLIYFQGTGAADDSGLPNDRFFAVRPEGSVSTLKIQRTERGDSAVYLCASSRQGTGNEQFFGPGTRLTVL.

The rearrangement joins TRBV19 to TRBJ1-1, with D perhaps matching TRBD1 (6 bases). CDR3 length: 15 amino acids. Germline CDR1 is LNHDA and CDR2 is SQIVND (reference sequence). Trimming took 1 base from V and 5 from J, leaving 14 bases between them. The CDR3 loop reads CASSIVGGGETEAFF. The CDR3 DNA follows: TGTGCCAGTAGTATAGTGGGCGGGGGCGAGACTGAAGCTTTCTTT.

The chain recombines TRBV11-3 with TRBJ2-2; D remains unclear. The germline V and J ends were trimmed by 7 bases and 6 bases, with 9 bases remaining between them. Germline CDR1 SGHNT, CDR2 YENEEA. The CDR3 has 12 amino acids. In DNA, the CDR3 is TGTGCCAGCACCTCCACTCCCGGGGAGCTGTTTTTT. It codes for CASTSTPGELFF.

The V gene is TRBV6-5, the J gene TRBJ1-4, with TRBD1 matching over 7 bases. V trimming: 7 bases; J trimming: 8 bases; junction bases outside the gene matches: 4. The V gene's germline CDR1 is MNHEY and CDR2 SVGAGI. The length of the CDR3 is 12 residues. Written as DNA, the CDR3 is TGTGCCAGCACTACGGGACAGGAAAAACTGTTTTTT. This sequence encodes CASTTGQEKLFF.

The chain is built from TRBV9 and TRBJ2-1; 7 bases match TRBD2. This CDR3 region has 19 residues. Germline V lookup: CDR1 SGDLS, CDR2 YYNGEE. V dropped 3 bases and J dropped 4; count of bases not matched to a gene: 19. CDR3 protein: CASSATDKMRELGYNEQFF. In nucleotides, the CDR3 is TGTGCCAGCAGCGCGACCGACAAGATGCGGGAGTTGGGGTACAATGAGCAGTTCTTC. Looking up the rest from reference TRBV9 and TRBJ2-1 gives the full variable domain: DSGVTQTPKHLITATGQRVTLRCSPRSGDLSVYWYQQSLDQGLQFLIQYYNGEERAKGNILERFSAQQFPDLHSELNLSSLELGDSALYFCASSATDKMRELGYNEQFFGPGTRLTVL.

The J gene is TRBJ2-7, the V gene TRBV19; a weak D match, TRBD1 (5 bases). Germline values: CDR1 LNHDA, CDR2 SQIVND (reference sequence). This CDR3 has 13 residues. The ends were cut back, 5 bases at V and 3 bases at J, with 11 bases in the middle. The CDR3 DNA is TGTGCCAGTAGTGTAGGACACAACTACGAGCAGTACTTC. It specifies CASSVGHNYEQYF.

The chain is built from TRBV4-1 and TRBJ2-1; D perhaps matches TRBD1 (6 bases). The V gene lost 4 bases and the J gene lost 9 bases, with 19 bases spanning the gap. Germline CDR1 reads MGHRA; CDR2 reads YSYEKL. The CDR3 extends over 15 amino acids. The CDR3 DNA reads TGCGCCAGCAGCCCGGGGCAGGGGTTGATGCGTGAGCAGTTCTTC. This gives the protein CASSPGQGLMREQFF.

This rearrangement joins TRBV18 to TRBJ1-3, with 8 bases that match TRBD1. V dropped 5 bases and J dropped 0; count of bases not matched to a gene: 6. Germline V lookup: CDR1 KGHSH, CDR2 LQKENI. CDR3 length: 16 residues. CDR3 amino acids: CASSARQGSSGNTIYF. The CDR3 bases are TGTGCCAGCTCAGCGAGACAGGGGAGCTCTGGAAACACCATATATTTT.

DNA for the CDR3: TGTGCCATCAGCCCCGACAAAAACAATGAGCAGTTCTTC. Residues: CAISPDKNNEQFF. V is TRBV10-3 and J is TRBJ2-1; D is unclear. This CDR3 is 13 amino acids long. Trimming shortened V by 6 bases and J by 5 bases, and 11 bases separated the two germline ends. Germline values: CDR1 ENHRY, CDR2 SYGVKD.

The rearrangement links TRBV7-3 to TRBJ2-7, with a possible D match to TRBD2 (6 bases). The V gene lost 4 bases and the J gene lost 6 bases, with 16 bases spanning the gap. The CDR3 spans 14 residues. Germline V gene sequence: CDR1 SGHTA, CDR2 FQGTGA. This chain's CDR3 is CASSSAPGRSEQYF. In DNA, the CDR3 is TGTGCCAGCAGCTCCGCTCCAGGGAGGTCCGAGCAGTACTTC.

The rearrangement joins TRBV19 to TRBJ2-7, with 11 positions matching TRBD1. The V and J ends lost 4 bases and 7 bases, in that order; junction bases with no gene match: 15. Germline lookup yields CDR1 LNHDA and CDR2 SQIVND (reference sequence). There are 17 residues in the CDR3. CDR3 nucleotide sequence: TGTGCCAGTAGTAGTATCATGGGCGGACAGGGGGCATGGGAGCAGTACTTC. Its translation: CASSSIMGGQGAWEQYF.

The genes are TRBV28 and TRBJ2-1; the match to TRBD2 covers 12 bases. CDR3 length: 18 residues. With V trimmed by 5 bases and J by 6 bases, 14 bases remained unmatched. In germline, CDR1 is MDHEN, CDR2 SYDVKM. The CDR3 sequence is CASSPRPWTSGKGNEQFF. The CDR3 DNA reads TGTGCCAGCAGTCCCCGTCCCTGGACTAGCGGGAAAGGCAATGAGCAGTTCTTC.

The chain links TRBV30 to TRBJ2-3; 10 bases are a match to TRBD1. Per germline, CDR1 GTSNPN and CDR2 SVGIG (reference sequence). The V and J ends lost 0 bases and 5 bases, in that order; junction bases with no gene match: 8. The CDR3 is 16 residues long. The CDR3 sequence is CAWSVRGQGLVDTQYF. In DNA form, the CDR3 reads TGTGCCTGGAGTGTACGGGGACAGGGGCTGGTAGATACGCAGTATTTT.

V gene TRBV7-6 combines with J gene TRBJ2-2; D gene unclear. V was clipped by 0 bases and J by 4 bases, with 9 bases between them. The CDR3 is 15 residues long. The germline gives CDR1 SGHVS, CDR2 FNYEAQ. The CDR3 spells CASSLASGSTGELFF. The CDR3, as DNA: TGTGCCAGCAGCTTAGCCTCAGGATCCACCGGGGAGCTGTTTTTT.

This chain connects TRBV4-2 to TRBJ1-1; a weak D match, TRBD1 (6 bases). Trimming stripped 2 bases from V and 5 bases from J, with 12 bases between. Germline-derived CDR1 and CDR2 are LGHNA and YNFKEQ. CDR3 length: 14 residues. CDR3 loop: CASSQLGTQTEAFF. In DNA form, the CDR3 reads TGTGCCAGCAGCCAACTAGGGACACAAACTGAAGCTTTCTTT.

The chain combines TRBV7-9 with TRBJ1-2; D remains unclear. This CDR3 has 14 residues. Trimming shortened V by 5 bases and J by 3 bases, and 13 bases separated the two germline ends. CDR1 is SEHNR, CDR2 FQNEAQ, per germline (reference sequence). This CDR3 is CASSGETHHYGYTF. The CDR3 DNA reads TGTGCCAGCAGCGGGGAGACTCATCACTATGGCTACACCTTC. Together with reference TRBV7-9 and TRBJ1-2, the CDR3 gives the full variable domain: DTGVSQNPRHKITKRGQNVTFRCDPISEHNRLYWYRQTLGQGPEFLTYFQNEAQLEKSRLLSDRFSAERPKGSFSTLEIQRTEQGDSAMYLCASSGETHHYGYTFGSGTRLTVV.

This chain uses TRBV9 with TRBJ2-3; 8 positions agree with TRBD2. J gave up 4 bases and V 0 bases, and 4 bases lay outside the gene matches. The length of the CDR3 is 15 residues. Germline-derived CDR1 and CDR2 are SGDLS and YYNGEE. The CDR3 loop reads CASSVASGPPDTQYF. The CDR3 DNA is TGTGCCAGCAGCGTAGCTAGCGGGCCTCCAGATACGCAGTATTTT.